This is a list of T cell receptor beta chains from one sample in a study of vaccination and CD4 T cells after COVID-19. Via MiXCR, TCRdb re-called the PCR reads, giving one row per CDR3 protein. This sample has approximately 9,600 distinct CDR3 sequences, with less than 55% found just once. For these TCRs, the target antigens are not known. Sequenced input: CD4+ T cells from blood, cultured in vitro. These receptor sequences come from a human donor who had recovered from COVID-19. CDR3s include the opening cysteine and the closing phenylalanine or tryptophan. The D gene is left open where the match is weak. Rows may omit the clone size; those that give it use once, few, many or a size class.

abundance	v_gene	d_gene	j_gene	CDR3nt	CDR3aa
NA	TRBV19	NA	TRBJ2-3	TGTGCCAGTAGTATTTCACCCCGCACAGATACGCAGTATTTT	CASSISPRTDTQYF
few	TRBV20-1	TRBD2	TRBJ2-3	TGCAGTGCTAGAGATCCCAGGGCGGGAGGAGGGGATACGCAGTATTTT	CSARDPRAGGGDTQYF
NA	TRBV6-2/TRBV6-3	NA	TRBJ1-6	TGTGCCAGCAGTTACTCGTCCAGGGAGAGAGGGTCACCCCTCCACTTT	CASSYSSRERGSPLHF
few	TRBV28	NA	TRBJ1-1	TGTGCCAGCAGTAGAACTCAGGCGGGAGGGCACACTGAAGCTTTCTTT	CASSRTQAGGHTEAFF
NA	TRBV7-2	NA	TRBJ1-3	TGTGCCAGCAGCCCACGCAGGGTTAGAAACACCATATATTTT	CASSPRRVRNTIYF
NA	TRBV29-1	NA	TRBJ1-2	TGCAGTATAGGGGAAACAAACTATGGCTACACCTTC	CSIGETNYGYTF
few	TRBV4-1	TRBD2	TRBJ2-1	TGCGCCAGCAGCCAAGCCCGGGGGGGATATACCTACAATGAGCAGTTCTTC	CASSQARGGYTYNEQFF
NA	TRBV7-9	TRBD2	TRBJ2-3	TGTGCCAGCAGCTTAACTAGCGGGAGGGCCGAGGGAGATACGCAGTATTTT	CASSLTSGRAEGDTQYF
NA	TRBV15	NA	TRBJ2-3	TGTGCCACCAGCAGAGATCTGGCAGCAGATACGCAGTATTTT	CATSRDLAADTQYF
few	TRBV7-9	NA	TRBJ1-2	TGTGCCAGCAGCTCCGCGGGGGGCTATGGCTACACCTTC	CASSSAGGYGYTF
NA	TRBV7-3	NA	TRBJ2-7	TGTGCCAGCAGCTTAGGGGAATTCGACGAGCAGTACTTC	CASSLGEFDEQYF
NA	TRBV5-4	TRBD1	TRBJ2-3	TGTGCCAGCAGCTTCGACAGGGAAGGGACAGATACGCAGTATTTT	CASSFDREGTDTQYF
once	TRBV15	TRBD1	TRBJ2-7	TGTGCCACCAGCACCCCAGGGGGCCCTTACGAGCAGTACTTC	CATSTPGGPYEQYF
NA	TRBV12-3/TRBV12-4	TRBD1	TRBJ1-2	TGTGCCAGCAGGGGGACAGGGATTAACTATGGCTACACCTTC	CASRGTGINYGYTF
NA	TRBV29-1	TRBD1	TRBJ2-6	TGCAGCGTTGCCCGGATGGGACAGGATCTATCTGGGGCCAACGTCCTGACTTTC	CSVARMGQDLSGANVLTF
NA	TRBV7-9	NA	TRBJ1-2	TGTGCCAGCAGCTACCGGGACGGGGGAGGCTACACCTTC	CASSYRDGGGYTF